These 21 T cell receptor beta chains originate from one sample sequenced in a study of Tregs in tolerant kidney transplant recipients. The repertoire was sequenced with immunoSEQ multiplex PCR; TCRdb's copy has only in-frame clones and lacks some. The table includes around 77,000 clones, roughly 98% detected once. The sequences come from CD4+ T cells from blood, collected before the transplant. The receptors were sampled from a human donor who received a combined kidney and bone marrow transplant.

V is TRBV18 and J is TRBJ1-1, with 10 bases that match TRBD1. V lost 5 bases and J lost 4; bases outside the gene matches: 10. This CDR3 is 16 amino acids long. The germline V gene encodes CDR1 KGHSH and CDR2 LQKENI. The CDR3 spells CASSSTGTGDLTEAFF. Written as DNA, the CDR3 is TGTGCCAGCTCATCGACCGGGACAGGGGACCTCACTGAAGCTTTCTTT. Using reference TRBV18 and TRBJ1-1 for the parts outside the CDR3, the full variable domain is NAGVMQNPRHLVRRRGQEARLRCSPMKGHSHVYWYRQLPEEGLKFMVYLQKENIIDESGMPKERFSAEFPKEGPSILRIQQVVRGDSAAYFCASSSTGTGDLTEAFFGQGTRLTVV.

The V and J genes are TRBV28 and TRBJ2-7, with 8 positions matching TRBD1. The germline CDR1 and CDR2 sequences are MDHEN and SYDVKM. The trim removed 5 bases at V and 2 bases at J, leaving 8 bases unmatched. The CDR3 length is 15 residues. CDR3 DNA: TGTGCCAGCAGTATATCACAGGGGGTTGCCTACGAGCAGTACTTC. Translating gives CASSISQGVAYEQYF.

The V and J genes are TRBV7-2 and TRBJ2-7; D gene uncertain. The CDR3 spans 12 residues. V was cut by 5 bases and J by 6 bases, with 11 bases left in between. Germline-derived CDR1 and CDR2 are SGHTA and FQGNSA. CDR3 sequence (DNA): TGTGCCAGCAGCCTCCTCCCCCCCGAGCAGTACTTC. This sequence encodes CASSLLPPEQYF. Looking up the rest from reference TRBV7-2 and TRBJ2-7 gives the full variable domain: GAGVSQSPSNKVTEKGKDVELRCDPISGHTALYWYRQSLGQGLEFLIYFQGNSAPDKSGLPSDRFSAERTGGSVSTLTIQRTQQEDSAVYLCASSLLPPEQYFGPGTRLTVT.

The chain recombines TRBV10-3 with TRBJ1-3; D is ambiguous. Trimming stripped 10 bases from V and 0 bases from J, with 13 bases between. CDR3 length: 14 amino acids. The germline V gene encodes CDR1 ENHRY and CDR2 SYGVKD. For the CDR3, the DNA is TGTGCCACTCTAAGGCAGGTCTCTGGAAACACCATATATTTT. This codes for CATLRQVSGNTIYF.

The gene calls are TRBV30 and TRBJ1-2, with D tentatively TRBD1 (5 bases). Germline values: CDR1 GTSNPN, CDR2 SVGIG (reference sequence). With 1 base removed from V and 5 bases from J, the gap between germline ends came to 11 bases. This CDR3 has 13 amino acids. CDR3 region: CAWSDDRLYGYTF. CDR3 bases: TGTGCCTGGAGTGATGACAGATTATATGGCTACACCTTC.

The chain carries TRBV7-2 and TRBJ2-7, with 7 bases aligning to TRBD1. Losses at the gene ends were 4 bases for V and 4 bases for J; bases not matched to a gene: 13. The CDR3 extends over 16 amino acids. CDR1 is SGHTA and CDR2 is FQGNSA in the germline V gene. The CDR3 coding sequence is TGTGCCAGCAGCTCTTATACAGGGGCTTTTACTTACGAGCAGTACTTC. This translates into CASSSYTGAFTYEQYF.

The gene calls are TRBV5-1 and TRBJ2-5, with D tentatively TRBD2 (6 bases). Trimming pared 4 bases from V and 5 bases from J, leaving 15 bases between. The germline V gene has CDR1 SGHRS and CDR2 YFSETQ. CDR3 length equals 14 residues. The CDR3 nucleotides read TGCGCCAGCAGCCCCTCGGGGGTTCTGGAGACCCAGTACTTC. It yields the protein CASSPSGVLETQYF.

The CDR3 spells CASSQGRAVEQYF. The CDR3 nucleotides read TGCGCCAGCAGCCAAGGGCGGGCGGTCGAGCAGTACTTC. The rearrangement uses TRBV4-3 and TRBJ2-7; a possible D gene is TRBD2 (5 bases). Germline V gene lookup returns CDR1 LGHNA and CDR2 YSLEER. CDR3 length equals 13 residues. V was pared by 1 base and J by 6 bases, with 10 bases between.

This rearrangement joins TRBV4-1 to TRBJ2-7, with 12 bases matching TRBD1. J was trimmed by 4 bases and V by 0 bases; bases with no gene match: 1. The CDR3 length is 15 residues. CDR1 and CDR2 (germline): MGHRA, YSYEKL. Here the CDR3 DNA reads TGCGCCAGCAGCCAAGAGGGACAGGGGGCTTACGAGCAGTACTTC. This sequence encodes CASSQEGQGAYEQYF.

The gene calls are TRBV9 and TRBJ2-1, with D unresolved. CDR1 is SGDLS, CDR2 YYNGEE, per germline. The V end was cut by 4 bases, the J end by 4 bases, with 18 bases between. The CDR3 extends over 16 amino acids. The CDR3 sequence: CASSPVAAQFYNEQFF. CDR3 in DNA: TGTGCCAGCAGCCCCGTCGCGGCCCAATTTTACAATGAGCAGTTCTTC.

The V call is TRBV7-9, the J call TRBJ2-3; D is uncertain. The germline gives CDR1 SEHNR, CDR2 FQNEAQ (reference sequence). V lost 0 bases to trimming and J lost 0 bases, with 4 bases between them. The CDR3 consists of 14 residues. The CDR3 DNA is TGTGCCAGCAGCTTAGCGCGGAGCACAGATACGCAGTATTTT. The encoded protein is CASSLARSTDTQYF.

The chain joins TRBV7-3 to TRBJ2-1, with 10 bases fitting TRBD2. The CDR3 has 14 residues. Germline CDR1 is SGHTA and CDR2 is FQGTGA. Germline trimming cut 4 bases from V and 5 bases from J; bases unmatched to any gene: 2. The CDR3 loop is CASSSSGSHNEQFF. CDR3 coding DNA: TGTGCCAGCAGCTCTAGCGGGAGCCACAATGAGCAGTTCTTC.

The chain carries TRBV11-3 and TRBJ2-7; 11 nucleotides line up with TRBD2. The CDR3 is 16 residues long. J gave up 5 bases and V 4 bases, and 10 bases lay outside the gene matches. CDR1 and CDR2 from the germline V gene are SGHNT and YENEEA. The CDR3 coding sequence is TGTGCCAGCAGCTACAGACTAGCGGGGTACGCCGACGAGCAGTACTTC. Protein sequence: CASSYRLAGYADEQYF.

This chain uses TRBV19 with TRBJ1-1; TRBD1 matches at 7 bases. J gave up 0 bases and V 4 bases, and 2 bases lay outside the gene matches. This CDR3 is 14 amino acids long. Per the germline V gene, CDR1 is LNHDA and CDR2 is SQIVND (reference sequence). The CDR3 sequence is CASSTQGVNTEAFF. CDR3 DNA: TGTGCCAGTAGTACCCAGGGGGTGAACACTGAAGCTTTCTTT.

The chain is built from TRBV4-2 and TRBJ2-2; TRBD2 matches 14 bases. The CDR3 loop spans 17 amino acids. Unmatched junction bases numbered 4, after V lost 3 bases and J lost 4 bases. Germline assignment: CDR1 LGHNA and CDR2 YNFKEQ. The CDR3 sequence: CASSQGLAGEGTGELFF. The CDR3 coding sequence is TGTGCCAGCAGCCAGGGACTAGCGGGAGAGGGCACCGGGGAGCTGTTTTTT.

In its sample, this clone was seen once. This chain links TRBV7-7 with TRBJ2-5; 13 bases match TRBD2. The V segment lost 3 bases and the J segment 4 bases; nucleotides outside the gene matches: 5. The CDR3 extends over 16 amino acids. The V gene's germline CDR1 is SSHAT and CDR2 FNYEAQ (reference sequence). The CDR3 DNA reads as TGTGCCAGCAGCTTTACTAGCGGGGGGGCCCCAGAGACCCAGTACTTC. This codes for CASSFTSGGAPETQYF.

This chain links TRBV5-4 with TRBJ2-2; a weak D match, TRBD1 (5 bases). This CDR3 is 15 amino acids long. Per the germline V gene, CDR1 is SGHNT and CDR2 is YYREEE (reference sequence). Trimming removed 5 bases at V and 3 bases at J, with 14 bases between. The CDR3 protein is CASRPDRGHTGELFF. In DNA, the CDR3 is TGTGCCAGCAGGCCCGACAGAGGACACACCGGGGAGCTGTTTTTT.

The genes are TRBV5-4 and TRBJ1-4; TRBD1 is a possible D gene (5 bases). The CDR3 extends over 14 amino acids. V shed 4 bases and J shed 8 bases, with 15 bases lying between them. Germline CDR1 SGHNT, CDR2 YYREEE (reference sequence). The CDR3 sequence: CASSPRQGHEKLFF. The CDR3 DNA reads TGTGCCAGCAGCCCGCGCCAGGGCCACGAAAAACTGTTTTTT.

The chain joins TRBV28 to TRBJ2-6; D not certain. There are 16 residues in the CDR3. Between the trimmed V and J ends, which lost 3 bases and 0 bases, there was a span of 9 bases. Germline V gene data show CDR1 as MDHEN and CDR2 as SYDVKM. The CDR3 sequence: CASSFQDYSGANVLTF. CDR3 coding DNA: TGTGCCAGCAGTTTCCAGGATTACTCTGGGGCCAACGTCCTGACTTTC.

The gene calls are TRBV25-1 and TRBJ2-5; D unresolved. Trimming took off 4 bases at V and 5 bases at J, with 11 bases between the two ends. CDR1 MGHDK and CDR2 SYGVNS come from the germline V gene. The CDR3 has 13 amino acids. The CDR3 reads CASSARFRETQYF. The CDR3, as DNA: TGTGCCAGCAGTGCACGGTTCCGGGAGACCCAGTACTTC.

The V gene is TRBV7-2, the J gene TRBJ2-1; 10 bases line up with TRBD2. The CDR3 sequence is 16 residues long. J lost 6 bases, V lost 1 base, and 6 bases had no gene match. Germline-derived CDR1 and CDR2 are SGHTA and FQGNSA. The CDR3 spells CASSLGASGSINEQFF. DNA of the CDR3: TGTGCCAGCAGCTTAGGGGCTAGCGGGAGTATCAATGAGCAGTTCTTC.